This TCR beta chain stems from a study of blood T cell repertoires in COVID-19 (dated by TCRdb to 2020 to 2021). Concerning the study at large: Samples covering the acute and convalescent phases of COVID-19 were provided by collaborators in the United States, Italy and Spain. The material from the prospective study consisted of cDNA or gDNA derived from T cells, B-cell-depleted T cells, or PBMCs. Subjects who had been exposed to COVID-19, were actively infected with it, or had recovered from it provided the deeply sampled blood TCRbeta repertoires that made up the dataset. The repertoires were made available in a free public database intended to serve as a resource for research on the immune response to SARS-CoV-2. The samples were drawn from two sources: the first 160 participants of the ongoing ImmuneRACE study, and over 1,000 subjects contributed by 6 global collaborators. The sample metadata nearly always contained a de-identified subject ID, COVID-19 status, age in years and sex. HLA class I and class II types, where available, came from metadata supplied by the sample provider rather than from assay-based typing. Overall study outcomes, separate from this receptor: How much clinical and demographic metadata was included differed by source and by participant, and the metadata was provided uncurated.

The immunoSEQ Assay, a bias-controlled multiplex PCR, was used to amplify TCRbeta CDR3 regions from genomic DNA. As for the original processing: Nucleated cell counts per sample were estimated from amplification of reference gene primers within the assay. To quantify the absolute abundance of each unique TCRbeta CDR3 rearrangement, sequence reads were collapsed and filtered. For each sample, productive Simpson clonality was calculated by taking the square root of Simpson's diversity index across productive rearrangements. Held by TCRdb, this immuneACCESS table contains in-frame sequences only and omits some clones. Under half of the omission traces to an unresolved V gene where checked; the cause of the rest is unknown. V, J and clone size reflect that table, while D and trimming were determined from the DNA. This sample is represented by 150,000 or so clones; over 65% of them were singletons. In total, the top ten clones hold 3% of the sample.

The CDR3, cysteine through phenylalanine, is 16 amino acids long. CDR3 DNA only is kept here, 48 bases in frame from base 1. V lost 6 bases and J lost 0 bases; the stretch between them is 15 bases long. Per the germline V gene (reference sequence), LNHDA is the CDR1 and SQIVND is the CDR2. Each collaborating institution followed its own protocols to collect whole blood in K2EDTA tubes. Collaborator samples were shipped for TCRbeta analysis as frozen whole blood, isolated PBMCs, or DNA extracted from either sample type. This clone was found a few times. It lacks a known antigen. Base qualities are not at hand, and no much larger clone is one base apart.

The V and J segments used are TRBV19 and TRBJ1-3; a confident D gene designation cannot be given. Sample: peripheral blood. The sequence was collected from a woman older than 75 with acute or convalescent COVID-19. CDR3 region: CASRVWRAHSGNTIYF. The DNA sequence reads TGTGCCAGTAGAGTCTGGAGGGCCCACTCTGGAAACACCATATATTTT.